This TCR beta chain was documented in a study of shared clonotypes between healthy human individuals. Study-wide background: Donors had three CD4 naive, three CD4 memory, two CD8 naive and one CD8 memory plate apiece.

Profiling relied on immunoSEQ multiplex PCR, and the TCRdb table lists in-frame clones only, not all of them. The sample holds around 1.4 million clones, 98% seen once. Study-level findings and limits: Naive subsets generally exceeded memory subsets in estimated richness.

Healthy HIV-negative adults without recent acute infections or vaccinations served as donors. CDR1 and CDR2 (germline): SQVTM, ANQGSEA. The germline V and J ends were trimmed by 6 bases and 6 bases, with 11 bases remaining between them. The CDR3 consists of 11 residues. As concerns this clone: Its matching antigen is unknown.

This TCR came from a man aged 25-45 years in good health. Input material: naive CD4+ T cells sorted from blood. This sample's subset: CD45RA+ positively selected. The chain uses TRBV29-1 and TRBJ1-1; the D is unclear. As DNA, the CDR3 is TGCAGCGTCCTCCATGGACCTGAAGCTTTCTTT. It is translated as CSVLHGPEAFF.